These 14 T cell receptor beta chains share one sample of origin, sequenced in a study of technical replicates of blood from a few donors. Sequencing used immunoSEQ multiplex PCR; TCRdb keeps in-frame clones, though not all of them. The table records more than 70,000 clones, 90% to 95% of them present only once. Sequenced: T cells isolated from PBMCs. The receptors were gathered from a human donor in good health.

V usage is TRBV5-1 and J usage is TRBJ2-1, with D unresolved. V dropped 0 bases and J dropped 10 bases, with 8 bases sitting between them. Germline values: CDR1 SGHRS, CDR2 YFSETQ. The CDR3 loop spans 12 amino acids. CDR3 amino acids: CASSLAGEEQFF. The CDR3 DNA reads as TGCGCCAGCAGCTTGGCCGGTGAGGAGCAGTTCTTC.

The chain employs TRBV27 and TRBJ1-1, with no clear D. V was cut by 5 bases and J by 0 bases, with 16 bases left in between. The CDR3 sequence is 16 residues long. The germline gives CDR1 MNHEY, CDR2 SMNVEV (reference sequence). The CDR3 DNA reads as TGTGCCAGCAGTCCGACGGGATTACCAATGAACACTGAAGCTTTCTTT. It translates to CASSPTGLPMNTEAFF.

The DNA for the CDR3 is TGTGCCAGCATTCTGGGACAGGGGAGGGGGCAAGAGACCCAGTACTTC. This gives the protein CASILGQGRGQETQYF. The chain uses TRBV2 and TRBJ2-5; 10 positions agree with TRBD1. The CDR3 loop spans 16 amino acids. The germline V gene encodes CDR1 SNHLY and CDR2 FYNNEI. V lost 7 bases, J lost 2 bases, and 10 bases stayed unmatched.

V usage is TRBV5-4 and J usage is TRBJ2-3; D is possibly TRBD2 (6 bases). This CDR3 comprises 14 residues. The V end was cut by 4 bases, the J end by 3 bases, with 12 bases between. The germline gives CDR1 SGHNT, CDR2 YYREEE (reference sequence). This CDR3 is CASSLAGRTDTQYF. In DNA, the CDR3 is TGTGCCAGCAGCCTGGCGGGAAGGACAGATACGCAGTATTTT.

V gene TRBV19 combines with J gene TRBJ1-5; tentatively, D is TRBD1 (6 bases). Per the germline V gene, CDR1 is LNHDA and CDR2 is SQIVND (reference sequence). V was cut by 7 bases and J by 0 bases, with 19 bases left in between. The CDR3 consists of 17 residues. In DNA, the CDR3 is TGTGCCAGTAACTTAAACGGGGGGCAATATAGCAATCAGCCCCAGCATTTT. It is translated as CASNLNGGQYSNQPQHF.

The V and J genes are TRBV4-2 and TRBJ2-3, with TRBD2 matching over 11 bases. Germline-derived CDR1 and CDR2 are LGHNA and YNFKEQ. This CDR3 spans 18 amino acids. Losses at the gene ends were 0 bases for V and 6 bases for J; bases not matched to a gene: 11. CDR3 loop: CASSQDVLTSGAGDTQYF. DNA of the CDR3: TGTGCCAGCAGCCAAGATGTCCTGACTAGCGGGGCAGGGGATACGCAGTATTTT.

The chain recombines TRBV28 with TRBJ2-3; D perhaps matches TRBD1 (5 bases). This CDR3 comprises 16 residues. The germline V gene has CDR1 MDHEN and CDR2 SYDVKM. The V and J ends lost 5 bases and 4 bases respectively, with 19 bases between them. Written as DNA, the CDR3 is TGTGCCAGCAGTCAGAGACCTCAAAGGGGCCCAGATACGCAGTATTTT. Amino acid sequence: CASSQRPQRGPDTQYF.

The chain has TRBV19 and TRBJ2-1; D may be TRBD2 (6 bases). Between the trimmed V and J ends, which lost 7 bases and 6 bases, there was a span of 16 bases. This CDR3 has 14 amino acids. CDR1 is LNHDA and CDR2 is SQIVND in the germline V gene (reference sequence). Here the CDR3 DNA reads TGTGCCAGTACCGCGCCGGGAGAGGTCAATGAGCAGTTCTTC. Translation: CASTAPGEVNEQFF.

The CDR3 loop is CASSPRGTGVLLQPQHF. The CDR3 DNA sequence: TGTGCCAGCAGCCCCCGGGGGACAGGGGTCCTTTTGCAGCCCCAGCATTTT. The chain employs TRBV9 and TRBJ1-5; TRBD1 agrees at 10 bases. The germline V gene has CDR1 SGDLS and CDR2 YYNGEE. The CDR3 sequence is 17 residues long. V was clipped by 4 bases and J by 7 bases; unmatched bases: 14.

V gene TRBV5-1 combines with J gene TRBJ2-5; 8 nucleotides align to TRBD1. V shed 0 bases and J 5 bases; nucleotides not matched to a gene: 12. Germline CDR1 and CDR2: SGHRS and YFSETQ. The CDR3 has 17 amino acids. The CDR3 DNA is TGCGCCAGCAGCTTGGGGGGGACAGGCGAATGGGCGGAGACCCAGTACTTC. It is translated as CASSLGGTGEWAETQYF.

This clone was detected once. The chain combines TRBV7-2 with TRBJ1-2; 8 nucleotides line up with TRBD1. The CDR3 covers 14 residues. Germline trimming cut 4 bases from V and 3 bases from J; bases unmatched to any gene: 4. Germline V gene sequence: CDR1 SGHTA, CDR2 FQGNSA. CDR3 sequence (DNA): TGTGCCAGCAGCTCCCCAGGGGGCTACTATGGCTACACCTTC. It translates to CASSSPGGYYGYTF.

The rearrangement joins TRBV19 to TRBJ2-5; TRBD2 is a possible D gene (5 bases). Germline CDR1 LNHDA, CDR2 SQIVND (reference sequence). The CDR3 is 17 residues long. The V and J ends lost 6 bases and 5 bases respectively, with 25 bases between them. DNA of the CDR3: TGTGCCAGTAGGTTGAGAGCAACAGCGGCAGAGATGGAGACCCAGTACTTC. This codes for CASRLRATAAEMETQYF.

The V and J genes are TRBV7-9 and TRBJ2-7; 10 positions match TRBD2. Germline assignment: CDR1 SEHNR and CDR2 FQNEAQ (reference sequence). V dropped 4 bases and J dropped 0; count of bases not matched to a gene: 3. The CDR3 spans 15 residues. CDR3 protein: CASSYRTSGSYEQYF. CDR3 in DNA: TGTGCCAGCAGCTACCGGACTAGCGGCTCCTACGAGCAGTACTTC.

J is TRBJ1-2 and V is TRBV15, with D possibly being TRBD1 (5 bases). With 5 bases removed from V and 0 bases from J, the gap between germline ends came to 19 bases. Per the germline V gene, CDR1 is LNHNV and CDR2 is YYDKDF (reference sequence). The CDR3 sequence is 17 residues long. The CDR3 sequence: CATSDSSETASNYGYTF. DNA for the CDR3: TGTGCCACCAGCGACTCTTCCGAGACAGCGTCTAACTATGGCTACACCTTC.